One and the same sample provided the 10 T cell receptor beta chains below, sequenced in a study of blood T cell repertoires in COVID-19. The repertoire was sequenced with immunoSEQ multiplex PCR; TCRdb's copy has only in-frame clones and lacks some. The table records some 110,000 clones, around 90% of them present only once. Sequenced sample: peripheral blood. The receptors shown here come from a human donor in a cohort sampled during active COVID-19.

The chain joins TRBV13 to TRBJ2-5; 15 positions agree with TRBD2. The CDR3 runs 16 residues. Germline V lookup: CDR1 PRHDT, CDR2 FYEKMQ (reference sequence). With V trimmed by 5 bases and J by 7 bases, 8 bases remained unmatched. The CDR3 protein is CASSLEMGLAGGTQYF. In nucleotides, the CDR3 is TGTGCCAGCAGCCTGGAAATGGGACTAGCGGGAGGGACCCAGTACTTC.

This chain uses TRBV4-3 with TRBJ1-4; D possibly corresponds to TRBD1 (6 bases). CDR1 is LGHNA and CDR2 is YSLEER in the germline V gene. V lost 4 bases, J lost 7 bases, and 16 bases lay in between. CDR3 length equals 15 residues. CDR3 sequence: CASSRTQGTGEKLFF. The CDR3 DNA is TGCGCCAGCAGCCGGACACAGGGTACCGGTGAAAAACTGTTTTTT.

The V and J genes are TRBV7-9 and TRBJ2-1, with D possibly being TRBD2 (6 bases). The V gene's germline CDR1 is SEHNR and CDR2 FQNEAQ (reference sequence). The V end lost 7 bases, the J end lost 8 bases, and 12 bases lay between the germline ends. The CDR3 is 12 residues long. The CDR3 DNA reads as TGTGCCAGCACGGGAGCGATTGATGAGCAGTTCTTC. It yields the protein CASTGAIDEQFF.

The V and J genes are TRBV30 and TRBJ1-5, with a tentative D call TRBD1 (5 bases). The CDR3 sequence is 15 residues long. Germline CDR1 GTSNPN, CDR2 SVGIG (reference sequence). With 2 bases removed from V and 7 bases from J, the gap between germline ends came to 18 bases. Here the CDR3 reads CAWSPPGGTRQPQHF. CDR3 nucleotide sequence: TGTGCCTGGAGTCCCCCGGGGGGGACCAGGCAGCCCCAGCATTTT.

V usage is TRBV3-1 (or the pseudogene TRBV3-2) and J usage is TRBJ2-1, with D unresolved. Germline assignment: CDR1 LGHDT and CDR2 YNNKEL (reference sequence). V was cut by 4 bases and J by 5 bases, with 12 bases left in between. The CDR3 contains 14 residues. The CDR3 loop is CASSPRLVDNEQFF. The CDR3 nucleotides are TGTGCCAGCAGCCCGCGTCTAGTCGACAATGAGCAGTTCTTC.

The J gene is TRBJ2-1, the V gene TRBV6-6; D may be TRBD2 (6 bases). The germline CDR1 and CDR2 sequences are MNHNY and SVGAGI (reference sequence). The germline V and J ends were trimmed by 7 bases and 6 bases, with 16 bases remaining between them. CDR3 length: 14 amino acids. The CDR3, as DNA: TGTGCCAGCACCATGAGCCCCGGGAGCAATGAGCAGTTCTTC. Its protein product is CASTMSPGSNEQFF.

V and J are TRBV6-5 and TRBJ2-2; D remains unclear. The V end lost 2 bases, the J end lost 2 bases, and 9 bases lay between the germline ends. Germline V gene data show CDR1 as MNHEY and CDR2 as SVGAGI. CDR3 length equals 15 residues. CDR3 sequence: CASSYVGSNTGELFF. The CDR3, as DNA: TGTGCCAGCAGTTACGTGGGCAGTAACACCGGGGAGCTGTTTTTT.

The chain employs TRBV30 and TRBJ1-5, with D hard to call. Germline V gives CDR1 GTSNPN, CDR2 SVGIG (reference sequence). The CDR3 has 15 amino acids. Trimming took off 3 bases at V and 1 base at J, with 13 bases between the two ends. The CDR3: CAWSGTGGSNQPQHF. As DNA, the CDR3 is TGTGCCTGGAGCGGCACGGGAGGGAGCAATCAGCCCCAGCATTTT.

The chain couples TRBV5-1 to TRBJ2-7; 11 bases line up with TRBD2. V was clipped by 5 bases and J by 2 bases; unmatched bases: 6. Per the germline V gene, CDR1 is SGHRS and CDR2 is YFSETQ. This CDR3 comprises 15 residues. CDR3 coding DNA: TGCGCCAGCAGTCCGGCACTAGCGGGGGCCTACGAGCAGTACTTC. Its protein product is CASSPALAGAYEQYF.

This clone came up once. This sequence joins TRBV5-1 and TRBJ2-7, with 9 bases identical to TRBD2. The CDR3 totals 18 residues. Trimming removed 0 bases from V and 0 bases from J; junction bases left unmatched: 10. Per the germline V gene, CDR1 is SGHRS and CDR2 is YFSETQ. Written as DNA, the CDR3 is TGCGCCAGCAGCTTGGTGATTAGCGGGGGCCCCTACTCCTACGAGCAGTACTTC. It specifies CASSLVISGGPYSYEQYF.